This T cell receptor (beta chain) was observed in a study of neurological immune-mediated disorders. This clonotype has at least ten counts. Its antigen is not known. Germline CDR1 and CDR2: SGHVS and FQNEAQ. The CDR3 runs 15 residues. The V and J ends lost 0 bases and 10 bases, in that order; junction bases with no gene match: 6. The method for making cDNA was 5'RACE, and it used 10-nucleotide random UMIs. Every sequencing run produced over 160 million TCR-beta sequences that came from 15-18 subjects. MiXCR, applied by TCRdb to the 5' RACE reads, yields one record per CDR3 protein. The sample contains 45,000 to 65,000 distinct CDR3 sequences, about 8% of which appear only once. Time point denoted: longitudinal time-point 3. From 2 million PBMCs stored at -80 C, the unsorted libraries were generated. Study results and limitations: The study found the most TCR clonal expansion in HTLV-1-associated myelopathy and the least in multiple sclerosis, below healthy controls.

The chain links TRBV7-8 to TRBJ1-4; 9 nucleotides align to TRBD1. This clonotype originated in a woman between 35 and 50 years old in good health. The sequenced sample consisted of PBMCs. CDR3 nucleotide sequence: TGTGCCAGCAGCTTAGCTAACAGGGGGCAAGGAAAACTGTTTTTT. It yields the protein CASSLANRGQGKLFF.